This T cell receptor beta chain was captured in a study of cytomegalovirus exposure and HLA in healthy donors (TCRdb year 2017). In terms of the full investigation: An earlier analysis of fewer than 750 of the donors reported 276 Gb of sequence data and about 120 million unique TCR beta sequences obtained from about 200 million T cells. Around 320 gigabases of sequencing data and tens of millions of unique TCR sequences were included in an early release covering 550 to 800 HLA-typed donors. Among the roughly 410 genotyped donors, approximately 77% belonged to the genetic ancestry cluster associated with self-reported Caucasian donors. The aim of the study was to test whether cataloging public T cell receptors could identify signatures of past pathogen exposure. The T cell repertoires of several hundred subjects were profiled by immunosequencing and related to cytomegalovirus serostatus. A separate validation cohort of over a hundred different subjects was used in addition to the roughly 700-subject first cohort. High-throughput TCR immunosequencing, statistical association of individual TCRs with disease status, and machine learning were combined to predict cytomegalovirus infection status. To study patterns of TCR occurrence, a later analysis re-analyzed previously published TCR beta repertoires from just over 650 donors and added high-resolution HLA genotyping. Rather than drawing on any new phenotypic data, the later analysis identified candidate immune exposures from TCR beta sequences and the way those sequences occurred across donors. To decide whether each TCR beta V gene segment behaved as functional or pseudogenic, an earlier analysis of approximately 600 of the donors relied on high-throughput TCR beta sequencing. Donor age, sex, ethnicity and CMV serostatus were compiled alongside the repertoire data. A later genetic analysis used genome-wide SNP genotypes for about three fifths of the 666 donors, treating that subset as a discovery cohort. Every discovery cohort repertoire had been produced on one sequencing platform. Class I and class II HLA loci were covered by the typing at four-digit resolution. The number of typed donors differed by locus: about 620-640 for A, B, C, DRB1 and DQB1; some 500 for DQA1; about 600 for DPA1; and around 490 for DPB1. A handful of DR-DQ haplotypes were handled as single units for association and clustering because linkage in the cohort was strong. Across under 500 genotyped donors of the cohort, an average of roughly 200,000 unique TCR beta nucleotide sequences per donor were sequenced, and 15% to 20% of those sequences were non-productive.

Germline trimming amounts to 4 bases on V and 4 bases on J, with 8 as the count of junction bases outside the gene matches. Taken from cysteine to phenylalanine, the CDR3 has 15 residues. Solely the CDR3 DNA is kept, with 45 bases framed from the first base. CDR1 and CDR2, looked up from the germline V gene, are SGHAT and FQNNGV. Receptors were amplified or captured by the immunoSEQ multiplex PCR assay. A mixture of 60 forward primers for TCR Vbeta segments and 13 reverse primers for TCR Jbeta segments was used in the multiplex PCR. Amplification of the CDR3 region of rearranged TCR beta genes was performed with a multiplex PCR assay on genomic DNA. On the Illumina HiSeq System, the amplified TCR beta libraries were sequenced as 87-base-pair reads. Concerning the study's data processing: A later analysis counted approximately 74 million unique TCR beta chains across the 550 to 750 repertoires, and 10 million to 11 million of these chains were shared by at least two donors. A nearest-neighbor algorithm error-corrected the raw reads and collapsed the reads into unique sequences, merging closely related sequences to remove PCR and sequencing errors. Alignment of CDR3 sequences to IMGT reference sequences was used to assign V, D and J gene segments. For a sequence to be retained, at least a six-nucleotide match to both a V gene segment and a J gene segment was required. Rearrangements were classified as productive when the CDR3 lacked stop codons and remained in frame with V and J, and all other rearrangements were classified as non-productive. Following IMGT convention, CDR3 was defined as the stretch from the second conserved V-encoded cysteine to the conserved J-encoded phenylalanine. In an earlier analysis of 500 to 650 of the donors, sequences lacking an unambiguous match to a single V gene segment were excluded. An earlier analysis of over 450 of the donors classified V segments as functional when productive rearrangements were above 56.7% and as segregating when the standard deviation between donors was above 5%. A statistical classification framework was developed to diagnose cytomegalovirus status using the catalog of TCR beta chain sequences. A later analysis assigned V and J genes by comparing TCR nucleotide sequences with IMGT/GENE-DB human TR gene sequences. In a later analysis, CDR3 sequences and most-parsimonious VDJ recombination scenarios were assigned using the TCRdist pipeline. In a later analysis, every TCR beta chain was defined by the combination of its CDR3 amino acid sequence and its V-gene family, and reads without a unique V-gene family were dropped. A later analysis removed several hundred highly shared, low-generation-probability nucleotide sequences to deal with suspected cross-contamination and a sequencing artifact. In a later analysis, a clonal expansion index was calculated for each public chain from normalized within-repertoire ranks of inferred template counts. In a later analysis, generation probabilities were computed using a VDJ recombination model fitted to out-of-frame rearrangements, and the results were checked against IGoR. Hypergeometric tests were used in a later analysis to score TCR-TCR, TCR-HLA and TCR-CMV co-occurrence, with a repertoire-size bias correction applied to the TCR pairs. A later analysis estimated false discovery rates by permuting HLA or CMV assignments 20 times. In a later analysis, co-occurring TCRs were grouped using DBSCAN, and TCRdist sequence similarity was added for clustering within HLA-allele-positive subsets. For co-occurrence clustering, repertoires with fewer than 30,000 or more than 120,000 public chains were excluded, along with roughly five repertoires with anomalous nucleotide sharing. TCRdb carries this immuneACCESS record with in-frame sequences only. Its versions omit some clonotypes, under half of them owing to an unresolved V gene in the studies checked, with the rest unexplained. The V and J calls and clone size were taken over from that table, and D and trimming were inferred from the DNA. The sample records about 210,000 clones, about 80% of which are singletons. Less than 15% of the sample is taken by the ten largest.

Overall study outcomes, separate from this receptor: Because counts were too low, some 17 rarely observed V segments, including chromosome 9 orphons, were excluded from the earlier analysis of 587 of the donors. Sequencing depth was assumed to be roughly uniform across donors in the presence/absence analyses, though that assumption may not hold. V-gene and J-gene trimming of TCR beta chains was associated with a missense DCLRE1C variant in a later genetic analysis, and the association was replicated in an independent cohort. In an earlier analysis of about 600 of the donors, most TCR beta V segments appeared in productive rearrangements about 87% or about 30% of the time, broadly matching IMGT annotations. Compared with equally common non-associated chains, HLA-associated TCR beta chains in a later analysis were more clonally expanded and had lower generation probabilities. In this cohort, only TCR beta chains were sequenced, and detectable features were limited by the absence of alpha or paired-chain data. According to a later analysis, TCR association rates differed among HLA loci, with DRB1 alleles showing the most associated TCRs and HLA-C alleles showing the fewest. Strong co-occurrence of HLA alleles, especially DR and DQ, made assigning TCR associations to individual alleles difficult. The study listed approximately 150 TCR beta chains as associated with cytomegalovirus. HLA typing was unavailable for some donors at each locus, so association tests used only the typed subset. In a later genetic analysis, fewer N-insertions in productive TCRs were reported among donors in an Asian-associated ancestry cluster than the approximately 630-donor mean. The classifier was reported to diagnose cytomegalovirus status with high specificity and sensitivity in both the original and validation cohorts. It was suggested by the authors that the approach could potentially be generalized to other disease states and immunological phenotypes. At a false discovery rate of 0.05, a later analysis linked fewer than 20,000 TCR beta sequences to specific HLA alleles. The sequencing pipeline was judged likely to have produced a cluster of highly shared sequence variants as a technical artifact. A further reported finding was that TCR beta sequences accurately predicted the HLA-A and HLA-B alleles for most subjects in the first cohort. The only immune exposure information available for the cohort was CMV serostatus. Most TCR sequences were seen in very few donors, while some public TCRs were found in many individuals. In vitro tests confirmed that a few of the cytomegalovirus-associated TCR beta chains recognize cytomegalovirus antigens. Most CMV-associated TCR beta chains appeared to be HLA-restricted in a later analysis, and the HLA associations seemed to be driven largely by CMV exposure. Linkage disequilibrium might explain the correlated functional status among segregating V segments, but an unknown experimental factor could not be excluded. The 87-base-pair reads could not distinguish some IMGT-functional V segments, including TRBV6-2 and TRBV6-3, so those segments were excluded. According to a later analysis, parvovirus B19, influenza, CMV and Epstein-Barr virus appeared linked to several top co-occurrence clusters.

Comment on this clone: It has no known antigen specificity. Base qualities are not at hand, and no much larger clone is one base apart.

In total, around 600 healthy bone marrow donors made up the cohort. At the time of sampling, every cohort member was nominally healthy, though immune exposures that went unrecorded were likely present. The donor was CMV seropositive and was included in the group of 250 to 300 seropositive cohort members. Each donor provided a peripheral blood sample, and peripheral blood mononuclear cells were used for TCR beta sequencing. Genomic DNA extraction from the blood cell samples was performed with the Qiagen DNeasy Blood Extraction Kit. The source of this sequence is a woman aged 25 to 39 in good health and CMV-seropositive. Material: PBMCs. The chain links TRBV11-2 with TRBJ1-2, and 8 bases in between align with TRBD1. The CDR3 protein: CASSSPGTGIYGYTF. The DNA is TGTGCCAGCAGCTCCCCCGGGACAGGCATCTATGGCTACACCTTC.